This T cell receptor (beta chain) is drawn from a study of T cells after yellow fever vaccination. Whole-study results and caveats: Most clones from primary vaccination resurfaced after the booster (approximately 95% CD4, around 90% CD8). Contamination by abundant bulk-population clonotypes could be present in FACS-sorted repertoires. The secondary response showed a weaker magnitude and a faster peak, day 5 versus 15.

From the 5' RACE reads, TCRdb called clonotypes with MiXCR, one entry per CDR3 protein. The data hold tens of thousands of distinct CDR3 sequences, with roughly 6.3% observed a single time. The trim removed 3 bases at V and 7 bases at J, leaving 8 bases unmatched. Germline V CDR1 and CDR2: SGHAT, FQNNGV. The CDR3 covers 15 residues. This clonotype came up many times. This TCR derives from a man aged 25 to 45 who received the YFV17D yellow fever vaccine. The sequencing used PBMCs, either bulk or a sorted T-cell subset (CD4+, CD8+, memory, or dextramer-sorted; not recorded which), collected on the day of the yellow fever booster vaccination. The chain uses TRBV11-2 and TRBJ1-5, with TRBD1 matching 8 bases. This CDR3 is CASSFQTGGGQPQHF. The CDR3 coding sequence is TGTGCCAGCAGCTTCCAAACAGGGGGAGGCCAGCCCCAGCATTTT. The whole variable domain, remainder taken from reference TRBV11-2 and TRBJ1-5, is EAGVAQSPRYKIIEKRQSVAFWCNPISGHATLYWYQQILGQGPKLLIQFQNNGVVDDSQLPKDRFSAERLKGVDSTLKIQPAKLEDSAVYLCASSFQTGGGQPQHFGDGTRLSIL.